The rows below give T cell receptor beta chains drawn from one sample of a study of tumor-infiltrating lymphocytes in primary liver carcinoma. Each CDR3 protein is one row after TCRdb ran MiXCR on the multiplex PCR reads. The sample holds 55,000 to 70,000 distinct CDR3 sequences, 60% to 85% seen once. Sequencing was carried out using liver tumor tissue from sampling region 2. These receptors all stem from a man aged 40-49 years with primary liver carcinoma and hepatitis B virus infection. Both conserved end residues are part of each CDR3. A D gene is named only where the DNA matches it firmly. Rows may omit the clone size; those that give it use once, few, many or a size class.

j_call	clone_size	v_call	d_call	cdr3_aa	cdr3_nt
TRBJ2-7	many	TRBV29-1	.	CSVTVPLSYEQYF	TGCAGCGTGACAGTCCCCCTCTCCTACGAGCAGTACTTC
TRBJ1-2	.	TRBV12-3/TRBV12-4	.	CASSFRVRRANYGYTF	TGTGCCAGCAGTTTCAGGGTGAGGAGGGCTAACTATGGCTATACCTTC
TRBJ2-5	.	TRBV12-3/TRBV12-4	.	CASRAGELVGETQYF	TGTGCCAGCAGAGCGGGTGAGCTAGTGGGAGAGACCCAGTACTTC
TRBJ2-7	.	TRBV5-6	.	CASSVGASRISSYEQYF	TGCGCCAGCAGCGTGGGGGCTAGCAGGATTAGCTCCTACGAGCAGTACTTC
TRBJ2-1	.	TRBV11-1	.	CASSPSSGNEQSF	TGTGCCAGCAGCCCCAGTTCAGGCAATGAGCAGTCCTTC
TRBJ2-2	many	TRBV4-3	TRBD2	CASSQTTSGHTNTGELFF	TGCGCCAGCAGCCAAACCACTAGCGGACATACGAACACCGGGGAGCTGTTTTTT
TRBJ1-2	once	TRBV7-9	.	CAGCARDYYGYTF	TGTGCCGGCTGCGCAAGGGACTACTATGGCTACACCTTC
TRBJ2-3	.	TRBV11-3	.	CAGSLESVRTDTRHF	TGTGCCGGCAGCTTAGAGTCCGTGCGCACAGATACGCGGCATTTT
TRBJ2-3	few	TRBV29-1	TRBD1	CSVEGQGSSDTQYF	TGCAGCGTTGAGGGACAGGGGAGTTCAGATACGCAGTATTTT
TRBJ2-2	.	TRBV4-2	.	CVSSQDLGTVNTGELFF	TGTGTCAGCAGCCAAGATCTTGGGACTGTGAACACCGGGGAGTTGTTTTTT
TRBJ1-4	once	TRBV29-1	.	CSVDEGCEKLFF	TGCAGCGTTGATGAGGGTTGCGAAAAACTGTTTTTT